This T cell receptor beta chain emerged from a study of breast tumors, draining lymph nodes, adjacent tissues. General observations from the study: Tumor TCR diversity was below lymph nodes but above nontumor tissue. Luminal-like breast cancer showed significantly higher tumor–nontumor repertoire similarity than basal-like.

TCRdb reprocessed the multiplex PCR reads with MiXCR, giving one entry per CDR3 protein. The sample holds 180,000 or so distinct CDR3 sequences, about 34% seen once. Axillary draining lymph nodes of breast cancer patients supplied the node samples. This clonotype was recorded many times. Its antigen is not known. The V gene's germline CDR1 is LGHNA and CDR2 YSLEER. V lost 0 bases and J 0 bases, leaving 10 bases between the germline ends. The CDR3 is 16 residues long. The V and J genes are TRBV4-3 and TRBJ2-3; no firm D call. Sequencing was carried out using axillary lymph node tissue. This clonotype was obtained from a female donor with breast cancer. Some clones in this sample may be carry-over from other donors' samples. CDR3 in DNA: TGCGCCAGCAGCCAAGATCACGGTTCTAGCACAGATACGCAGTATTTT. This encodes CASSQDHGSSTDTQYF.